This TCR beta chain was documented in a study of T cell responses to AZD1222 COVID-19 vaccine. Notes on this clone: The antigen is not known.

Study-level points and caveats: Donors skewed white British and female; clonal diversity was possibly underestimated. In the spike-specific TCR repertoire, nearly half reportedly target unmutated variant regions.

Sequencing used immunoSEQ multiplex PCR; TCRdb keeps in-frame clones, though not all of them. The sample records under 150,000 clones, 92% being singletons. This TCR derives from an adult in good health. Source: peripheral blood, taken on day 0 of AZD1222 vaccination.

The CDR3 sequence: CSVESLRAAEQYF. The DNA of the CDR3 is TGCAGCGTTGAGTCCCTCAGGGCCGCCGAGCAGTACTTC. The V and J genes are TRBV29-1 and TRBJ2-7; tentative D call: TRBD1 (5 bases). V was pared by 3 bases and J by 6 bases, with 15 bases between. Looked up from germline, CDR1 is SQVTM and CDR2 is ANQGSEA. There are 13 residues in the CDR3.